This T cell receptor (beta chain) is drawn from a study of blood T cell repertoires in COVID-19. For the study at large: Spain, Italy and the United States supplied samples that represented acute and convalescent COVID-19.

It was during active infection that Seattle patients were enrolled and then longitudinally followed. Authors' processing steps: Researchers report that nucleated cell counts were estimated from reference gene primer amplification. Generated by immunoSEQ multiplex PCR, the TCRdb table keeps only in-frame clones and is missing some. The V and J calls and clone size were taken over from that table, and D and trimming were inferred from the DNA. The sample holds 100,000 to 150,000 clones, around 89% seen once. The CDR3 runs 12 residues. With 10 bases removed from V and 4 bases from J, the gap between germline ends came to 11 bases. The germline V gene encodes CDR1 MGHDK and CDR2 SYGVNS.

This receptor was obtained from a man aged 60 to 69 with COVID-19, enrolled during active disease. The V and J genes are TRBV25-1 and TRBJ1-3; D is unclear. Source material: peripheral blood. The CDR3 sequence: CATDSGGNTIYF. Here the CDR3 DNA reads TGTGCCACAGATTCTGGCGGAAACACCATATATTTT.